This TCR beta chain appears in the sequencing data of a study of blood T cells in healthy people across ages. As for this clonotype: Its antigen remains unidentified.

General study points: Naive T cell percentage showed a strong correlation with the diversity of TCR beta. Lack of knowledge of donor CMV status possibly confounded expanded clonotype changes.

Sample-barcoded 5' priming and a J-beta primer mix drove a second PCR of about 6 to 11 cycles. Carrying 12 random nucleotides, a template-switch adaptor labeled each individual cDNA molecule. MiXCR, run by TCRdb on the 5' RACE reads, gives a single entry per CDR3 protein. The sample shows about 1.8 million distinct CDR3 sequences, roughly 50% of them seen only once. Samples each had at least 5 micrograms of total RNA extracted. The CDR3 has 13 amino acids. The ends were cut back, 6 bases at V and 11 bases at J, with 19 bases in the middle. This TCR derives from a woman aged 40 to 55 in good health. The chain has TRBV12-3 or TRBV12-4 and TRBJ2-5; either TRBD1 or TRBD2 may supply D (5 bases each). The sequencing sample was made of blood. CDR3 amino acids: CASSRDGWDEQYF. For the CDR3, the DNA is TGTGCCAGCAGCCGGGACGGGTGGGATGAGCAGTACTTC.